One and the same sample provided the 6 T cell receptor beta chains below, sequenced in a study of Ad26.COV2.S vaccination and SARS-CoV-2 variants. The assay was immunoSEQ multiplex PCR, and TCRdb's table has in-frame clones only and misses some. The sample holds 380,000 or so clones, about nine tenths seen once. Treatment meaning: around 19 received Ad26.COV2.S at low or high dose, single or two shots; roughly five received placebo; per-sample allocation not given. Repertoires come from day 63 after the first vaccine or placebo injection. Sample: peripheral blood, taken in a trial of Ad26.COV2.S vaccine versus placebo. The receptors shown here come from a person between 18 and 60 years old who received the Ad26.COV2.S COVID-19 vaccine or a placebo.

This sequence joins TRBV3-1 (or the pseudogene TRBV3-2) and TRBJ2-3; D is perhaps TRBD2 (6 bases). From germline, CDR1 is LGHDT and CDR2 YNNKEL (reference sequence). The CDR3 contains 13 residues. Trimming stripped 1 base from V and 8 bases from J, with 10 bases between. The CDR3 nucleotides are TGTGCCAGCAGCCAAGCGGGGGTAGGTACGCAGTATTTT. It translates to CASSQAGVGTQYF.

This clone was recorded once. The chain recombines TRBV3-1 (or the pseudogene TRBV3-2) with TRBJ2-3, with D possibly TRBD2 on 5 matching bases. The CDR3 is 14 amino acids. V lost 3 bases and J 4 bases, leaving 11 bases between the germline ends. Germline V gene data show CDR1 as LGHDT and CDR2 as YNNKEL (reference sequence). CDR3 sequence reads: CASSQIIGADTQYF. The CDR3, as DNA: TGTGCCAGCAGCCAGATTATCGGGGCAGATACGCAGTATTTT.

Only one count was recorded for this clone. The chain is built from TRBV2 and TRBJ2-3; possibly TRBD2 for D (5 bases). There are 15 residues in the CDR3. V lost 2 bases and J lost 1, with 10 bases in between. Looked up from germline, CDR1 is SNHLY and CDR2 is FYNNEI. The CDR3 bases are TGTGCCAGCAGTGAAAGGCTCGGGGGCACAGATACGCAGTATTTT. Translation: CASSERLGGTDTQYF.

The chain links TRBV4-1 to TRBJ1-5; D is undetermined. The CDR3 spans 16 residues. CDR1 and CDR2 (germline): MGHRA, YSYEKL. V gave up 0 bases and J gave up 5 bases, with 14 bases separating them. The CDR3 region is CASSQERNPRYQPQHF. CDR3 DNA sequence: TGCGCCAGCAGCCAAGAGAGGAACCCCCGTTATCAGCCCCAGCATTTT.

This clone was seen a single time. The genes are TRBV7-9 and TRBJ1-1, with D possibly TRBD1 on 5 matching bases. The V gene lost 5 bases and the J gene lost 3 bases, with 19 bases spanning the gap. CDR3 length: 16 residues. The germline V gene has CDR1 SEHNR and CDR2 FQNEAQ (reference sequence). DNA for the CDR3: TGTGCCAGCAGCAACCCGACGGTCTCAGGGTACACTGAAGCTTTCTTT. Translation: CASSNPTVSGYTEAFF.

About this clone: Other DNA sequences within the sample encode an identical CDR3. The chain employs TRBV27 and TRBJ1-2; D call uncertain. Germline loops: CDR1 MNHEY, CDR2 SMNVEV (reference sequence). V gave up 0 bases and J gave up 2 bases, with 7 bases separating them. The CDR3 has 14 residues. The CDR3 region has the DNA TGTGCCAGCAGTTTATCCCCCAGAAACTATGGCTACACCTTC. It yields the protein CASSLSPRNYGYTF.